This section outlines one T cell receptor (beta chain) sequence together with its context. Libraries were prepared by immunoSEQ multiplex PCR; TCRdb keeps only in-frame clonotypes and omits some of them. The sample carries fewer than 700,000 clones, approximately 87% recorded once. This sample was taken from a study of shared T cell receptors in the human thymus. The V gene lost 6 bases and the J gene lost 4 bases, with 10 bases spanning the gap. The germline V gene has CDR1 SGHTS and CDR2 YDEGEE. This CDR3 spans 13 amino acids. This sample was also put to use in a study of human thymus T cells. That paper notes: Resections were taken during corrective heart surgery, and the thymus tissue came from these.

This clonotype was sampled from a boy in the first two years of life with a congenital heart defect. Sequencing was carried out using thymocytes. The chain carries TRBV5-8 and TRBJ2-2; possible D gene TRBD2, 6 bases. The CDR3 protein is CASTPGATGELFF. CDR3 bases: TGTGCCAGCACCCCGGGAGCCACCGGGGAGCTGTTTTTT.